These 17 T cell receptor beta chains came from one sample sequenced in a study of T cell responses to AZD1222 COVID-19 vaccine. Assay used: immunoSEQ multiplex PCR; TCRdb lists only in-frame clones, some missing. The sample lists 95,000 to 100,000 clones, roughly 92% occurring once. The sequencing here drew on peripheral blood, taken on day 0 of AZD1222 vaccination. The receptors shown here come from an adult in good health.

This chain connects TRBV6-5 to TRBJ2-1, with D hard to call. Per the germline V gene, CDR1 is MNHEY and CDR2 is SVGAGI. Trimming took off 8 bases at V and 3 bases at J, with 5 bases between the two ends. This CDR3 is 11 amino acids long. CDR3 in amino acids: CASRHYNEQFF. The CDR3 DNA reads as TGTGCCAGCCGACACTACAATGAGCAGTTCTTC.

This clone has a single count. The gene calls are TRBV3-1 (or the pseudogene TRBV3-2) and TRBJ2-7; D unresolved. Germline-derived CDR1 and CDR2 are LGHDT and YNNKEL (reference sequence). Trimming removed 1 base from V and 3 bases from J, with 13 bases in between. This CDR3 spans 15 amino acids. This CDR3 is CASSQVYDISYEQYF. CDR3 sequence (DNA): TGTGCCAGCAGCCAAGTCTACGACATCAGCTACGAGCAGTACTTC.

This clone was counted a single time. This chain uses TRBV5-1 with TRBJ1-1; TRBD1 is a possible D gene (6 bases). Germline V gene data show CDR1 as SGHRS and CDR2 as YFSETQ. V was pared by 4 bases and J by 4 bases, with 26 bases between. The CDR3 is 18 amino acids. The CDR3 region is CASSPLRSGEYSSTEAFF. For the CDR3, the DNA is TGCGCCAGCAGCCCGCTACGGTCAGGGGAGTATTCTTCCACTGAAGCTTTCTTT.

The genes are TRBV6-1 and TRBJ1-4; tentatively, D is TRBD1 (6 bases). Trimming left V 3 bases short and J 5 bases short, with 13 bases between. Per germline, CDR1 MNHNS and CDR2 SASEGT. CDR3 length: 15 residues. DNA for the CDR3: TGTGCCAGCAGTGACCTCGAGGGGGGGAATGAAAAACTGTTTTTT. Its translation is CASSDLEGGNEKLFF.

This sequence joins TRBV27 and TRBJ2-1; TRBD2 might be the D (5 bases). Trimming stripped 3 bases from V and 5 bases from J, with 8 bases between. CDR1 is MNHEY and CDR2 is SMNVEV in the germline V gene (reference sequence). There are 13 residues in the CDR3. The CDR3 nucleotides are TGTGCCAGCAGTTTCGGACTCGACAATGAGCAGTTCTTC. It is translated as CASSFGLDNEQFF.

The chain joins TRBV2 to TRBJ2-1, with D possibly being TRBD1 (5 bases). V lost 7 bases to trimming and J lost 1 base, with 14 bases between them. In germline, CDR1 is SNHLY, CDR2 FYNNEI. The CDR3 loop spans 15 amino acids. CDR3 region: CASNPQVLSYNEQFF. CDR3 in DNA: TGTGCCAGCAACCCACAGGTCTTATCCTACAATGAGCAGTTCTTC.

The rearrangement uses TRBV9 and TRBJ2-5; no reliable D call. Germline V CDR1 and CDR2: SGDLS, YYNGEE. V lost 4 bases to trimming and J lost 5 bases, with 15 bases between them. CDR3 length equals 14 residues. CDR3 residues: CASSPRAGRETQYF. The CDR3 nucleotides are TGTGCCAGCAGCCCAAGGGCCGGAAGGGAGACCCAGTACTTC.

This chain joins TRBV2 and TRBJ1-1; D unclear. CDR1 is SNHLY and CDR2 is FYNNEI in the germline V gene. This CDR3 is built from 13 residues. V gave up 4 bases and J gave up 1 base, with 7 bases separating them. The CDR3 sequence is CASSGPGNTEAFF. DNA for the CDR3: TGTGCCAGCAGTGGCCCAGGGAACACTGAAGCTTTCTTT.

The CDR3 DNA sequence: TGTGCCAGCAGTGAAGCGTGGAATGAGCAGTTCTTC. Its protein product is CASSEAWNEQFF. This chain uses TRBV2 with TRBJ2-1, with D hard to call. The CDR3 loop spans 12 amino acids. CDR1 is SNHLY, CDR2 FYNNEI, per germline. V was pared by 0 bases and J by 7 bases, with 4 bases between.

This clone showed up just a few times. CDR3 protein: CATPIEKLFF. CDR3 DNA sequence: TGTGCCACTCCGATAGAAAAACTGTTTTTT. The chain has TRBV15 and TRBJ1-4; the D is unclear. CDR1 and CDR2 from the germline V gene are LNHNV and YYDKDF (reference sequence). The CDR3 is 10 amino acids. V was pared by 9 bases and J by 8 bases, with 7 bases between.

The V gene is TRBV12-3 or TRBV12-4, the J gene TRBJ2-1; D is unresolved. The germline V and J ends were trimmed by 3 bases and 11 bases, with 11 bases remaining between them. CDR3 length: 12 amino acids. The CDR3 is CASSLWSEQQFF. For the CDR3, the DNA is TGTGCCAGCAGTTTGTGGTCGGAACAGCAGTTCTTC.

The rearrangement joins TRBV23-1 to TRBJ2-2; D possibly corresponds to TRBD2 (6 bases). TRBV23-1 is reported as an ORF; its role is uncertain. V dropped 6 bases and J dropped 1 base, with 15 bases sitting between them. The CDR3 sequence is 16 residues long. The CDR3 nucleotides read TGCGCCAGCAGCTTCCGGGACTGGGTGAACACCGGGGAGCTGTTTTTT. Residues: CASSFRDWVNTGELFF.

This clone was detected once. The CDR3 DNA sequence: TGTGCCAGCCGTCCTCGATACTACAGTAACTATGGCTACACCTTC. It yields the protein CASRPRYYSNYGYTF. The chain combines TRBV6-5 with TRBJ1-2; D gene ambiguous. The CDR3 is 15 amino acids. Per germline, CDR1 MNHEY and CDR2 SVGAGI. The V gene lost 8 bases and the J gene lost 1 base, with 17 bases spanning the gap.

This clone occurred once. J is TRBJ1-2 and V is TRBV4-1; D gene uncertain. The CDR3 length is 13 residues. Germline V gives CDR1 MGHRA, CDR2 YSYEKL. V lost 0 bases to trimming and J lost 4 bases, with 6 bases between them. CDR3 DNA sequence: TGCGCCAGCAGCCAAGATAGGGTCTATGGCTACACCTTC. It yields the protein CASSQDRVYGYTF.

The rearrangement links TRBV11-3 to TRBJ2-7; 8 bases are shared with TRBD1. V was clipped by 5 bases and J by 2 bases; unmatched bases: 8. CDR3 length equals 15 residues. Germline V gives CDR1 SGHNT, CDR2 YENEEA. CDR3 nucleotides: TGTGCCAGCAGCAAAGCCGGGACAGGTCCCTACGAGCAGTACTTC. Its protein product is CASSKAGTGPYEQYF. Filled out from reference TRBV11-3 and TRBJ2-7, the complete variable domain reads EAGVVQSPRYKIIEKKQPVAFWCNPISGHNTLYWYLQNLGQGPELLIRYENEEAVDDSQLPKDRFSAERLKGVDSTLKIQPAELGDSAVYLCASSKAGTGPYEQYFGPGTRLTVT.

The chain combines TRBV3-1 (or the pseudogene TRBV3-2) with TRBJ2-5, with 8 bases fitting TRBD2. The CDR3 has 15 amino acids. With 1 base clipped from V and 2 bases from J, the junction kept 3 bases outside the gene matches. The V gene's germline CDR1 is LGHDT and CDR2 YNNKEL (reference sequence). The CDR3 DNA follows: TGTGCCAGCAGCCAAGGTCTAGCGGGTCAAGAGACCCAGTACTTC. Translated: CASSQGLAGQETQYF.

The chain recombines TRBV2 with TRBJ1-5; 7 bases fit TRBD1. The CDR3 covers 15 residues. The germline V gene encodes CDR1 SNHLY and CDR2 FYNNEI. The ends lost 4 bases at V and 3 bases at J; junction bases unmatched: 6. As DNA, the CDR3 is TGTGCCAGCAGTGTTGGCAGGGGGGACAATCAGCCCCAGCATTTT. Its translation is CASSVGRGDNQPQHF.